The text below deals with one T cell receptor beta chain. Its specificity is unknown. Trimming pared 4 bases from V and 2 bases from J, leaving 13 bases between. Germline V CDR1 and CDR2: SGDLS, YYNGEE. The CDR3 extends over 14 amino acids. These data come from a study of graft-versus-host responses after intestinal transplantation. Study details: Transplants were multivisceral, liver-intestinal, or isolated intestinal. For approximately three years after anti-thymocyte globulin induction, all recipients took tacrolimus and steroids. Study-level points and caveats: Recipient marrow held GvH clones, some first seen in ileum or blood. Patients with graft-donor T cell macrochimerism had high graft-versus-host to host-versus-graft clonal ratios in allografts.

Here immunoSEQ multiplex PCR was the method, and the copy in TCRdb shows in-frame clones only, minus some. The table includes approximately 90,000 clones, roughly nine tenths detected once. V is TRBV9 and J is TRBJ2-7; D might be TRBD2 (5 bases). The receptor was isolated from a human donor who was the organ donor for an intestinal transplant. The source was unstimulated CD4+ T cells sorted from spleen or lymph node cells, collected before transplant. The CDR3 DNA follows: TGTGCCAGCAGCACCGGACGGGGAGCCTACGAGCAGTACTTC. Its translation is CASSTGRGAYEQYF.